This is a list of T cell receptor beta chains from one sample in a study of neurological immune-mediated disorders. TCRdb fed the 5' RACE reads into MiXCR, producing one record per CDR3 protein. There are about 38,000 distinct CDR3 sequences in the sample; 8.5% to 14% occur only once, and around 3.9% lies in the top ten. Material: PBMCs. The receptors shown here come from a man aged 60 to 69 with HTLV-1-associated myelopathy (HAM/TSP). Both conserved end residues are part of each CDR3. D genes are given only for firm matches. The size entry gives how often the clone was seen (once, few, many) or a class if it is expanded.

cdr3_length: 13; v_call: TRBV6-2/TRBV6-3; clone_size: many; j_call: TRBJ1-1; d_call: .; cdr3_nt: TGTGCCAGCAGTTACGCGGGCGACACTGAAGCTTTCTTT; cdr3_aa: CASSYAGDTEAFF
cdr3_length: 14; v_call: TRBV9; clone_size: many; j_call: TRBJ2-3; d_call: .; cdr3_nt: TGTGCCAGCAGCGTAGTTGGTGGCACAGATACGCAGTATTTT; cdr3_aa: CASSVVGGTDTQYF
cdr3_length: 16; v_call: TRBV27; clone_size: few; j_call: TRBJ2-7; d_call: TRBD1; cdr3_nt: TGTGCCAGCAGTCTCGGACAGGGAAGAGTAACCTACGAGCAGTACTTC; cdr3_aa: CASSLGQGRVTYEQYF
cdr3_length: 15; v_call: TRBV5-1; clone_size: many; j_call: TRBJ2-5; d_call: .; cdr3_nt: TGCGCCAGCAGCTTGTGGGGAAACATACAAGAGACCCAGTACTTC; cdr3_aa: CASSLWGNIQETQYF
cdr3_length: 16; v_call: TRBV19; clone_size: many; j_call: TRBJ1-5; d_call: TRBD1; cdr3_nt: TGTGCCAGTAGTATACGGGACAGAGGGAGCAATCAGCCCCAGCATTTT; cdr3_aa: CASSIRDRGSNQPQHF
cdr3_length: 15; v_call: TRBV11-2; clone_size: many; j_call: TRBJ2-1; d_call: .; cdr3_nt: TGTGCCAGCAGCTTGGGGTCGGGGTCCAACAATGAGCAGTTCTTC; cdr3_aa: CASSLGSGSNNEQFF
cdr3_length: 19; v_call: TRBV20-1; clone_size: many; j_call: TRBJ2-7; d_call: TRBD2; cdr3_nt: TGCAGTGCTAGACATATCCGGGGACTAGCGGGAGTGAGCTCCTACGAGCAGTACTTC; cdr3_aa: CSARHIRGLAGVSSYEQYF
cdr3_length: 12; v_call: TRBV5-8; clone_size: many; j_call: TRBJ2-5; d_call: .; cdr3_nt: TGTGCCAGCGGCCAGGGGAAAGGGACCCAGTACTTC; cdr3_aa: CASGQGKGTQYF
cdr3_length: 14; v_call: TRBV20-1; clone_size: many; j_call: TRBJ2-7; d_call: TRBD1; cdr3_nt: TGCAGTGCTAGGCGGGGACAGGGCGCCTACGAGCAGTACTTC; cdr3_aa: CSARRGQGAYEQYF
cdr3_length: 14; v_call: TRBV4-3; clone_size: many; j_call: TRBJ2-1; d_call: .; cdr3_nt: TGCGCCAGCAGCCAAGCTGGGACCTTGAGGGAGCAGTTCTTC; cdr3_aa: CASSQAGTLREQFF